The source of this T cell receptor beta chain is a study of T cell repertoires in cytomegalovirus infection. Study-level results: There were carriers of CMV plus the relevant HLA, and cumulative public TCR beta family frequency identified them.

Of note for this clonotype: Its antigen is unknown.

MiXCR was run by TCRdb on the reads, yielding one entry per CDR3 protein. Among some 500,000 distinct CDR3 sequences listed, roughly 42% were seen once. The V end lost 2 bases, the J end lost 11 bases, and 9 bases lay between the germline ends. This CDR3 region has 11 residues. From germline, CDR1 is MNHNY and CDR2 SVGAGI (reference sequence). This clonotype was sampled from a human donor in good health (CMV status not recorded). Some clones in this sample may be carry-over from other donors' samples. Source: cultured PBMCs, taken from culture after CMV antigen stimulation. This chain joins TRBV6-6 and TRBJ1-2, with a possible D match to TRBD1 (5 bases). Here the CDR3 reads CASSYVRGYTF. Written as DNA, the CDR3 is TGTGCCAGCAGTTACGTTAGGGGATACACCTTC.